This entry lists 11 T cell receptor beta chains sequenced from one sample in a study of T cells after yellow fever vaccination. TCRdb analysed the 5' RACE reads with MiXCR anew, one entry per CDR3 protein. The profile shows 350,000 to 450,000 distinct CDR3 sequences, roughly a sixth of them singletons. The sequences come from PBMCs, collected before the yellow fever booster vaccination. All receptors come from a man between 18 and 29 years old who received the YFV17D yellow fever vaccine.

This clonotype was seen a handful of times. The J gene is TRBJ2-3, the V gene TRBV7-2; 8 bases match TRBD2. CDR1 is SGHTA, CDR2 FQGNSA, per germline. This CDR3 is built from 13 residues. J lost 8 bases, V lost 1 base, and 2 bases had no gene match. The CDR3 region is CASSLDREGTQYF. The CDR3 DNA sequence: TGTGCCAGCAGCTTAGATCGGGAGGGTACGCAGTATTTT.

Only a few counts were recorded for this clonotype. V gene TRBV11-2 combines with J gene TRBJ2-7; D not certain. Germline CDR1 and CDR2: SGHAT and FQNNGV. This CDR3 contains 12 residues. With 5 bases removed from V and 5 bases from J, the gap between germline ends came to 10 bases. This CDR3 reads CASSLLRHEQYF. The DNA for the CDR3 is TGTGCCAGCAGCCTGCTTCGACACGAGCAGTACTTC.

The table lists this clonotype with a few counts. The chain recombines TRBV19 with TRBJ2-4, with TRBD1 as a possible D gene (6 bases). This CDR3 is built from 16 residues. Trimming left V 1 base short and J 0 bases short, with 10 bases between. Germline V gives CDR1 LNHDA, CDR2 SQIVND (reference sequence). The CDR3 bases are TGTGCCAGTAGTATAGCCAGGGGAATAGCCAAAAACATTCAGTACTTC. Translated, it gives CASSIARGIAKNIQYF. Supplemented by reference TRBV19 and TRBJ2-4, the full variable domain reads DGGITQSPKYLFRKEGQNVTLSCEQNLNHDAMYWYRQDPGQGLRLIYYSQIVNDFQKGDIAEGYSVSREKKESFPLTVTSAQKNPTAFYLCASSIARGIAKNIQYFGAGTRLSVL.

The table lists this clonotype with a few counts. This rearrangement joins TRBV6-2 or TRBV6-3 to TRBJ2-1; no definite D call. Germline assignment: CDR1 MNHEY and CDR2 SVGEGT. The V gene lost 0 bases and the J gene lost 1 base, with 13 bases spanning the gap. CDR3 length: 17 residues. CDR3 in amino acids: CASSYSTDWRSYNEQFF. CDR3 bases: TGTGCCAGCAGTTACTCGACTGACTGGAGATCCTACAATGAGCAGTTCTTC.

The CDR3 sequence is CSARDVRDYEQYF. The DNA of the CDR3 is TGCAGTGCTAGAGATGTCAGGGACTACGAGCAGTACTTC. The rearrangement joins TRBV20-1 to TRBJ2-7; D possibly corresponds to TRBD1 (5 bases). Per the germline V gene, CDR1 is DFQATT and CDR2 is SNEGSKA (reference sequence). CDR3 size: 13 residues. V lost 0 bases, J lost 3 bases, and 9 bases lay in between.

The chain joins TRBV6-2 or TRBV6-3 to TRBJ2-1, with TRBD2 identical over 14 bases. In germline, CDR1 is MNHEY, CDR2 SVGEGT. The length of the CDR3 is 13 residues. V dropped 11 bases and J dropped 7; count of bases not matched to a gene: 4. CDR3 sequence reads: CAEGTSGGNEQFF. CDR3 nucleotides: TGTGCCGAAGGGACTAGCGGGGGAAATGAGCAGTTCTTC.

The gene calls are TRBV27 and TRBJ1-4, with D hard to call. The germline V gene encodes CDR1 MNHEY and CDR2 SMNVEV (reference sequence). CDR3 length equals 15 residues. V lost 4 bases and J lost 5, with 14 bases in between. CDR3 sequence: CASSSKDGGNEKLFF. CDR3 DNA: TGTGCCAGCAGTTCAAAGGACGGAGGGAATGAAAAACTGTTTTTT.

The V and J genes are TRBV3-1 and TRBJ2-7; 8 positions match TRBD2. This CDR3 has 13 amino acids. V trimming: 8 bases; J trimming: 7 bases; junction bases outside the gene matches: 10. The V gene's germline CDR1 is LGHDT and CDR2 YNNKEL (reference sequence). The CDR3: CASAGGDFSEQYF. For the CDR3, the DNA is TGTGCCAGCGCGGGGGGTGACTTTTCGGAGCAGTACTTC.

This clonotype was recorded many times. This rearrangement joins TRBV20-1 to TRBJ2-3, with 7 nucleotides matching TRBD1. Germline V CDR1 and CDR2: DFQATT, SNEGSKA (reference sequence). J lost 0 bases, V lost 2 bases, and 2 bases had no gene match. This CDR3 is 14 amino acids long. DNA of the CDR3: TGCAGTGCTAGACCGGGACAGAGCACAGATACGCAGTATTTT. Translating gives CSARPGQSTDTQYF.

V is TRBV6-5 and J is TRBJ1-1; 7 nucleotides align to TRBD1. The germline CDR1 and CDR2 sequences are MNHEY and SVGAGI. V lost 0 bases to trimming and J lost 7 bases; unmatched junction nucleotides: 5. The CDR3 extends over 14 amino acids. CDR3 DNA: TGTGCCAGCAGTTACTCGACCAGGGGGGGTGAAGCTTTCTTT. Translating gives CASSYSTRGGEAFF.

The chain has TRBV28 and TRBJ2-5; D is perhaps TRBD2 (6 bases). V was clipped by 3 bases and J by 2 bases, with 16 bases between them. Germline lookup yields CDR1 MDHEN and CDR2 SYDVKM. CDR3 size: 16 residues. CDR3 loop: CASSFGRGLLQETQYF. CDR3 DNA: TGTGCCAGCAGTTTCGGTAGGGGACTGCTTCAAGAGACCCAGTACTTC.